These T cell receptor beta chains were read from a single sample in a study of identical twins. TCRdb processed the 5' RACE reads anew with MiXCR; each CDR3 protein has one entry. The data contain around 500,000 distinct CDR3 sequences, approximately 15% of them singletons. These data were also reused for a study on yellow fever vaccine responses in identical twins.

What was sequenced was CD4+ T cells sorted from blood. The receptors here all came from a woman younger than 30 in good health. Each CDR3 is given with its conserved first and last residue. The D gene is left open where the match is weak. Not all rows give a size; the values are once, few, many and, for expanded clones, a class.

D: .
V: TRBV7-9
size: few
J: TRBJ2-7
DNA: TGTGCCAGCAGCTTAGGCTCGGGTCTTTACCGGGACGAGCAGTACTTC
CDR3: CASSLGSGLYRDEQYF

D: .
V: TRBV4-3
size: .
J: TRBJ2-1
DNA: TGCGCCAGCAGCCAAGATTTAGCGGTCTATGAGCAGTTCTTC
CDR3: CASSQDLAVYEQFF

D: TRBD1
V: TRBV28
size: .
J: TRBJ2-7
DNA: TGTGCCAGCAGGCAGGAACAGGGGGGATCCTACGAGCAGTACTTC
CDR3: CASRQEQGGSYEQYF

D: .
V: TRBV28
size: .
J: TRBJ2-2
DNA: TGTGCCAGCAGTCCCCCGGAGAACACCGGGGAGCTGTTTTTT
CDR3: CASSPPENTGELFF

D: .
V: TRBV10-3
size: many
J: TRBJ1-1
DNA: TGTGCCATCAGACCCACGTTAAGGCTGGACACTGAAGCTTTCTTT
CDR3: CAIRPTLRLDTEAFF

D: TRBD1
V: TRBV12-3/TRBV12-4
size: many
J: TRBJ2-5
DNA: TGTGCCAGCAGTCCCGGAAGGGACAGATTTCAAGAGACCCAGTACTTC
CDR3: CASSPGRDRFQETQYF

D: .
V: TRBV9
size: many
J: TRBJ2-3
DNA: TGTGCCAGCAGCCTCACACAGGGTGTAGATACGCAGTATTTT
CDR3: CASSLTQGVDTQYF

D: .
V: TRBV5-1
size: many
J: TRBJ2-1
DNA: TGCGCCAGCAGCTCAGGGGACTCCTACAATGAGCAGTTCTTC
CDR3: CASSSGDSYNEQFF

D: TRBD2
V: TRBV4-3
size: many
J: TRBJ2-3
DNA: TGCGCCAGCAGCCAAGAACTAGCGGGAATAAGGGATACGCAGTATTTT
CDR3: CASSQELAGIRDTQYF

D: .
V: TRBV5-1
size: few
J: TRBJ2-1
DNA: TGCGCCAGCAGCCTAGGGACGGAAAACAATGAGCAGTTCTTC
CDR3: CASSLGTENNEQFF

D: .
V: TRBV5-6
size: few
J: TRBJ2-7
DNA: TGTGCCAGCAGCACGGAGTACGAGCAGTACTTC
CDR3: CASSTEYEQYF

D: .
V: TRBV20-1
size: few
J: TRBJ2-1
DNA: TGCAGTGCCAGAAGGTTTGTAGTAACCTACAATGAGCAGTTCTTC
CDR3: CSARRFVVTYNEQFF

D: .
V: TRBV20-1
size: .
J: TRBJ2-7
DNA: TGCAGTGCTAGAGCCCAGCCTGGCGAGCAGTACTTC
CDR3: CSARAQPGEQYF

D: TRBD1
V: TRBV29-1
size: .
J: TRBJ1-1
DNA: TGCAGCGCCGGGAGGGACAGGGGTACTGAAGCTTTCTTT
CDR3: CSAGRDRGTEAFF

D: TRBD1
V: TRBV5-1
size: .
J: TRBJ2-7
DNA: TGCGCCAGCAGCTCGAATTCCGGGACAGGGTCGAACGAGCAGTACTTC
CDR3: CASSSNSGTGSNEQYF

D: .
V: TRBV4-3
size: .
J: TRBJ2-2
DNA: TGCGCCAGCAGCCAAGTTTCTTCGAACACCGGGGAGCTGTTTTTT
CDR3: CASSQVSSNTGELFF

D: .
V: TRBV12-3/TRBV12-4
size: few
J: TRBJ1-6
DNA: TGTGCCAGCAGTTTCTCTGGGGCACCCCTCCACTTT
CDR3: CASSFSGAPLHF

D: .
V: TRBV27
size: .
J: TRBJ2-1
DNA: TGTGCCAGCAGTTTTCGAATACGGGGCGGGACCCAAGCCTACAATGAGCAGTTCTTC
CDR3: CASSFRIRGGTQAYNEQFF

D: TRBD2
V: TRBV12-3/TRBV12-4
size: many
J: TRBJ2-5
DNA: TGTGCCAGCAGTTTAGAGCTAGCGGGAGAGACCCAGTACTTC
CDR3: CASSLELAGETQYF

D: .
V: TRBV12-3/TRBV12-4
size: few
J: TRBJ1-4
DNA: TGTGCCAGCAGTCTCGTAGGAGAAAAACTGTTTTTT
CDR3: CASSLVGEKLFF

D: TRBD1
V: TRBV10-3
size: many
J: TRBJ2-7
DNA: TGTGCCATCAGCCGGGACAGGGTGGGTGAGCAGTACTTC
CDR3: CAISRDRVGEQYF

D: .
V: TRBV20-1
size: many
J: TRBJ2-4
DNA: TGCAGTGCTAGAGATAGGAGACAGACGATACTAGCCAAAAACATTCAGTACTTC
CDR3: CSARDRRQTILAKNIQYF

D: TRBD2
V: TRBV5-1
size: few
J: TRBJ2-1
DNA: TGCGCCAGCAGCTTGGCGTTGGGCCTAGCGGGGGTTGAGCAGTTCTTC
CDR3: CASSLALGLAGVEQFF

D: TRBD1
V: TRBV5-1
size: .
J: TRBJ2-1
DNA: TGCGCCAGCAGCTGGGGGGCGACAGGGGGAACCTACAATGAGCAGTTCTTC
CDR3: CASSWGATGGTYNEQFF

D: .
V: TRBV6-5
size: .
J: TRBJ2-5
DNA: TGTGCCAGCAGGGATGAAGAGACCCAGTACTTC
CDR3: CASRDEETQYF

D: .
V: TRBV6-2/TRBV6-3
size: .
J: TRBJ2-5
DNA: TGTGCCAGCAGACCTCCAGGGGAGGAGACCCAGTACTTC
CDR3: CASRPPGEETQYF

D: .
V: TRBV7-2
size: .
J: TRBJ2-3
DNA: TGTGCCAGCAGCAGGGACGGGAGTCGAACAGATACGCAGTATTTT
CDR3: CASSRDGSRTDTQYF

D: .
V: TRBV7-9
size: many
J: TRBJ1-5
DNA: TGTGCCAGACCACCCAATCAGCCCCAGCATTTT
CDR3: CARPPNQPQHF

D: TRBD1
V: TRBV12-3/TRBV12-4
size: few
J: TRBJ2-7
DNA: TGTGCCAGCAGTTCACAGGGGGCAAGGGAGCAGTACTTC
CDR3: CASSSQGAREQYF

D: .
V: TRBV29-1
size: many
J: TRBJ2-3
DNA: TGCAGCGTTGAAGATTGGGGGTCGGCAGATACGCAGTATTTT
CDR3: CSVEDWGSADTQYF

D: TRBD1
V: TRBV29-1
size: few
J: TRBJ1-4
DNA: TGCAGCGCGGGACAGGGGTCTGAAAAACTGTTTTTT
CDR3: CSAGQGSEKLFF

D: .
V: TRBV2
size: few
J: TRBJ1-1
DNA: TGTGCCAGCGGAAGGGTCATACAAGCTTTCTTT
CDR3: CASGRVIQAFF

D: .
V: TRBV7-2
size: .
J: TRBJ2-7
DNA: TGTGCCAGCAGCTTAGCTAGCCGCGGACTTTCCTACGAGCAGTACTTC
CDR3: CASSLASRGLSYEQYF

D: TRBD1
V: TRBV20-1
size: few
J: TRBJ1-5
DNA: TGCAGTGCTAACTATCCCGGGACAGTCGGCAATCAGCCCCAGCATTTT
CDR3: CSANYPGTVGNQPQHF

D: TRBD2
V: TRBV4-1
size: many
J: TRBJ2-5
DNA: TGCGCCAGCAGCCAAGGACTAGCGCTAGAGACCCAGTACTTC
CDR3: CASSQGLALETQYF

D: .
V: TRBV6-1
size: few
J: TRBJ1-5
DNA: TGTGCCACCTCCCGGGGAGGGTATAGCAATCAGCCCCAGCATTTT
CDR3: CATSRGGYSNQPQHF

D: TRBD2
V: TRBV12-3/TRBV12-4
size: .
J: TRBJ2-7
DNA: TGTGCCAGCAGTCCGACCGAGCGGGATTCCTCCATGTACGAGCAGTACTTC
CDR3: CASSPTERDSSMYEQYF

D: TRBD2
V: TRBV7-9
size: .
J: TRBJ2-7
DNA: TGTGCCAGCAGCTCATCCCGGGACTATAAGTACTTC
CDR3: CASSSSRDYKYF

D: TRBD2
V: TRBV15
size: few
J: TRBJ2-7
DNA: TGTGCCACCAGCAAAAAATCGGGACTAGCGGGCGAGCAGTACTTC
CDR3: CATSKKSGLAGEQYF

D: TRBD2
V: TRBV11-2
size: few
J: TRBJ2-7
DNA: TGTGCCAGCAGCTCCGATACCGGGAGGAACTACGAGCAGTACTTC
CDR3: CASSSDTGRNYEQYF

D: .
V: TRBV6-2/TRBV6-3
size: few
J: TRBJ2-2
DNA: TGTGCCAGCAGTTACACTGGCACCGGGGAGCTGTTTTTT
CDR3: CASSYTGTGELFF

D: TRBD2
V: TRBV20-1
size: few
J: TRBJ2-5
DNA: TGCAGTGCCACTGGGACTAGCGGTCAAGAGACCCAGTACTTC
CDR3: CSATGTSGQETQYF

D: .
V: TRBV3-1
size: few
J: TRBJ2-7
DNA: TGTGCCAGCAGCCAAGATTTAAGGGTCAAGACCTACGAGCAGTACTTC
CDR3: CASSQDLRVKTYEQYF

D: .
V: TRBV4-3
size: .
J: TRBJ2-2
DNA: TGCGCCAGCAGCCGGGAGTACGCGATCGGGGAGCTGTTTTTT
CDR3: CASSREYAIGELFF

D: .
V: TRBV7-9
size: many
J: TRBJ1-2
DNA: TGTGCCAGCAGCTACTCGGGGAACAGGGATGCCTACACCTTC
CDR3: CASSYSGNRDAYTF

D: .
V: TRBV11-2
size: .
J: TRBJ2-3
DNA: TGTGCCAGCAGCTTAGGTGTTACACCTAGCACAGATACGCAGTATTTT
CDR3: CASSLGVTPSTDTQYF

D: .
V: TRBV6-2/TRBV6-3
size: .
J: TRBJ2-1
DNA: TGTGCCAGCATAGGGTACAATGAGCAGTTCTTC
CDR3: CASIGYNEQFF

D: .
V: TRBV7-2
size: .
J: TRBJ2-3
DNA: TGTGCCAGCAGCTTAGCTTGGGTATACACAGATACGCAGTATTTT
CDR3: CASSLAWVYTDTQYF

D: .
V: TRBV5-6
size: many
J: TRBJ1-2
DNA: TGTGCCAGCAGCCGCGGAGCGGGACACCGGAGGAACTATGGCTACACCTTC
CDR3: CASSRGAGHRRNYGYTF

D: .
V: TRBV5-1
size: .
J: TRBJ2-5
DNA: TGCGCCAGCAGCTATACGGGGGGCGGAGGAGAGACCCAGTACTTC
CDR3: CASSYTGGGGETQYF

D: .
V: TRBV5-1
size: few
J: TRBJ2-5
DNA: TGCGCCAGCAGCTACTCATCATCCCGCGGAGAGACCCAGTACTTC
CDR3: CASSYSSSRGETQYF

D: .
V: TRBV20-1
size: few
J: TRBJ2-5
DNA: TGCACATCCCCAGGGGAGGGTTTACAAGAGACCCAGTACTTC
CDR3: CTSPGEGLQETQYF

D: .
V: TRBV9
size: few
J: TRBJ2-7
DNA: TGTGCCAGCAGCGTAGCTTTGGACAATTACGAGCAGTACTTC
CDR3: CASSVALDNYEQYF

D: TRBD2
V: TRBV27
size: .
J: TRBJ2-1
DNA: TGTGCCAGCACCACCTCCGGGACTAGCGGGAGACGGCAGTTCTTC
CDR3: CASTTSGTSGRRQFF

D: .
V: TRBV7-2
size: many
J: TRBJ2-5
DNA: TGTGCCAGCAGCTTAGATGAGACCCAGTACTTC
CDR3: CASSLDETQYF